This T cell receptor beta chain stems from a study of siplizumab effects on memory and regulatory T cells. Study-level findings and limits: Sequences below about 10^-5 frequency were poorly captured. As a result, only a minor fraction of alloreactive clones mapped to unstimulated subsets.

The assay covered some 10^5 TCR templates per sample. Only in-frame clones appear in the TCRdb table, and some are missing; sequencing was by immunoSEQ multiplex PCR. This table has 45,000 to 60,000 clones, more than 85% appearing once. The V gene's germline CDR1 is MNHEY and CDR2 SMNVEV (reference sequence). V lost 2 bases, J lost 2 bases, and 3 bases stayed unmatched. CDR3 size: 14 residues. Turning to this clone: Its antigen is undetermined.

This receptor was taken from a human donor in good health. The sequenced sample was naive CD8+ T cells sorted from blood. The rearrangement uses TRBV27 and TRBJ2-7, with TRBD1 matching 7 bases. CDR3 sequence: CASSLSQGAYEQYF. The CDR3 DNA follows: TGTGCCAGCAGTTTAAGCCAGGGGGCCTACGAGCAGTACTTC.